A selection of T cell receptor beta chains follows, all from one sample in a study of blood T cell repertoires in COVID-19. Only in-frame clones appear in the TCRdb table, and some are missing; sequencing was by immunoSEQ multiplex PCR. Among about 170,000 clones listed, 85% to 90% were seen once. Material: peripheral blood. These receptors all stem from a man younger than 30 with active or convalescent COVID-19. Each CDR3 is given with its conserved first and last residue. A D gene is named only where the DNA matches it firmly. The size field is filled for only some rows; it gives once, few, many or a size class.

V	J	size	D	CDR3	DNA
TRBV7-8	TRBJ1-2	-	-	CASSSIGLTPGGYTF	TGTGCCAGCAGCTCCATAGGACTGACCCCCGGCGGCTACACCTTC
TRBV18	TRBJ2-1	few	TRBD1	CASSLDRGAQFF	TGTGCCAGCTCATTGGACAGGGGGGCGCAGTTCTTC
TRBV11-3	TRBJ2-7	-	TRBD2	CASSPRDYAYEQYF	TGTGCCAGCAGCCCGCGGGACTACGCCTACGAGCAGTACTTC
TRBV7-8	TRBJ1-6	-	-	CASSLEQGWSPLHF	TGTGCCAGCAGCTTAGAACAGGGTTGGTCACCCCTCCACTTT
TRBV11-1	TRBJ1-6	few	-	CASSLEWFRGHF	TGTGCCAGCAGCTTAGAGTGGTTCAGGGGCCACTTT
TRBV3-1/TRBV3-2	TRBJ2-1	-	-	CASSQDIGASRGEQFF	TGTGCCAGCAGCCAAGATATAGGGGCTTCGCGGGGTGAGCAGTTCTTC
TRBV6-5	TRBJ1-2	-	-	CASSWALVDYGYTF	TGTGCCAGCAGTTGGGCATTGGTGGACTATGGCTACACCTTC
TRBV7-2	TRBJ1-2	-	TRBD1	CASSVDRAMYGYTF	TGTGCCAGCAGCGTAGACAGGGCCATGTATGGCTACACCTTC
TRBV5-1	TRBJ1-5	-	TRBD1	CASSLTGGLRQPQHF	TGCGCCAGCAGCTTAACAGGGGGCTTGAGACAGCCCCAGCATTTT
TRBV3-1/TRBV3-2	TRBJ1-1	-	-	CASSLRRPGDSEAFF	TGTGCCAGCAGCCTTCGTCGTCCGGGAGACTCTGAAGCTTTCTTT
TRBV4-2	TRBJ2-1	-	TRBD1	CASSQVVGTGDNEQFF	TGTGCCAGCAGCCAAGTTGTCGGGACAGGTGACAATGAGCAGTTCTTC
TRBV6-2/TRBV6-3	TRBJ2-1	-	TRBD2	CASSYSGLVWATHNEQFF	TGTGCCAGCAGTTACTCGGGACTAGTCTGGGCAACTCACAATGAGCAGTTCTTC
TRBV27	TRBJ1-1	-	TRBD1	CASSAAGQAYSQVAFF	TGTGCCAGCAGCGCCGCCGGACAGGCCTACTCTCAGGTCGCTTTCTTT
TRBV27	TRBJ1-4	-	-	CASSLEMNRANEKLFF	TGTGCCAGCAGTTTAGAAATGAACAGAGCAAATGAAAAACTGTTTTTT
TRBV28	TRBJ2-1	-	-	CASSLSPPKYNEQFF	TGTGCCAGCAGTTTGAGCCCACCGAAATACAATGAGCAGTTCTTC
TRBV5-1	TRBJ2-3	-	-	CASSARRWGTDTQYF	TGCGCCAGCAGCGCCCGGAGGTGGGGCACAGATACGCAGTATTTT
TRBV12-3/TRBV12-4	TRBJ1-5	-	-	CASSLGGRQPQHF	TGTGCCAGCAGTTTAGGAGGGAGGCAGCCCCAGCATTTT
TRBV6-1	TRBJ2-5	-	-	CASSENVGGQETQYF	TGTGCCAGCAGTGAAAATGTGGGGGGCCAAGAGACCCAGTACTTC
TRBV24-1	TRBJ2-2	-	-	CATSAEPTGFPGELFF	TGTGCCACCAGTGCCGAACCCACAGGGTTCCCCGGGGAGCTGTTTTTT
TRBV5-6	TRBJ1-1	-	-	CASSFGNTEAFF	TGTGCCAGCAGCTTCGGGAACACTGAAGCTTTCTTT
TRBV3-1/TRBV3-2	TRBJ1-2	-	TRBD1	CASSQGQFPSGYTF	TGTGCCAGCAGCCAGGGACAGTTTCCTTCTGGCTACACCTTC
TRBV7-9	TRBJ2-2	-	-	CASSFEGPGVAGELFF	TGTGCCAGCAGCTTTGAGGGCCCGGGAGTGGCCGGGGAGCTGTTTTTT
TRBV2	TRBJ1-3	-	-	CASGGRAPLGNTIYF	TGTGCCAGCGGGGGCAGGGCCCCTCTTGGAAACACCATATATTTT
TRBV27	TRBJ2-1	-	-	CASSLWGGARNNEQFF	TGTGCCAGCAGTTTATGGGGGGGGGCCCGGAATAATGAGCAGTTCTTC